This T cell receptor beta chain was captured in a study of T cells in Graves' hyperthyroidism and ophthalmopathy. Background on the study: It was at initial diagnosis, before any treatment, that peripheral blood was collected.

Patients with uncontrolled infections, other autoimmune diseases, pregnancy or lactation were excluded. Using RNA transcripts as the source, TCR beta CDR3 regions were amplified. TCR CDR3 underwent first-round RT-PCR with the HTBI primer set. TCRdb called the multiplex PCR reads again in MiXCR, with one record for every CDR3 protein. This sample has roughly 170,000 distinct CDR3 sequences, with 15% to 20% found just once. There are many counts of this clonotype. Its antigen is not identified. Study outcomes and limitations: The model forecast ophthalmopathy, anticipating it by a median approximately 7 months before onset. Also found in blood were most expanded thyroid clonotypes above 0.001.

This sequence originates from a woman aged 45 to 65 with Graves' hyperthyroidism. The sequenced material came from blood.

The CDR3 DNA sequence: TGTGCCAGCAGCTTCCGGGGAGGGGAAAACATTCAGTACTTC. Its translation is CASSFRGGENIQYF. The V gene is TRBV5-4, the J gene TRBJ2-4; 7 bases agree with TRBD2. The CDR3 is 14 amino acids. Losses at the gene ends were 2 bases for V and 5 bases for J; bases not matched to a gene: 4. Per germline, CDR1 SGHNT and CDR2 YYREEE (reference sequence).